This record looks at one T cell receptor (beta chain) sequence and its context. Antigen unknown. The authors prepared the TCRbeta library with unique molecular identifiers. TCRdb redid the calling of the PCR reads with MiXCR, one entry per CDR3 protein. In the table there are 350,000 to 500,000 distinct CDR3 sequences, roughly 43% of which are singletons. The data belong to a study of T-cell reconstitution after alpha-beta-depleted transplantation in children. Study-level points and caveats: Several hundred expanded graft clones reportedly gave rise to the alpha-beta T cells present about two months after transplant.

CDR3 length: 16 amino acids. Germline V gene lookup returns CDR1 SGHNT and CDR2 YYREEE (reference sequence). Trimming took 0 bases from V and 6 from J; bases not matched to a gene: 7. The genes are TRBV5-4 and TRBJ2-3, with 10 bases lining up with TRBD2. Material: PBMCs, obtained before TCRalphabeta/CD19-depleted stem cell transplant. The clonotype was recovered from a girl aged 2 to 9 with aplastic anemia, due to receive a stem cell transplant. The CDR3 is CASSLEPSGSWDTQYF. The DNA of the CDR3 is TGTGCCAGCAGCTTGGAGCCTAGCGGGAGTTGGGATACGCAGTATTTT.